These 21 T cell receptor beta chains originate from one sample sequenced in a study of T-cell memory formation after mild COVID-19. TCRdb processed the 5' RACE reads anew with MiXCR; each CDR3 protein has one entry. The sample includes around 250,000 distinct CDR3 sequences, 8% to 9.5% seen only once; the top ten take more than 20%. The sequencing sample was made of PBMCs or a T cell subset sorted from them (not recorded which). These receptors all come from a man younger than 30 who had mild COVID-19 (a few samples of this study predate the infection). Cell type and time point are not known.

The chain employs TRBV19 and TRBJ1-2; 8 nucleotides match TRBD1. The CDR3 loop spans 12 amino acids. V dropped 10 bases and J dropped 6; count of bases not matched to a gene: 7. The germline gives CDR1 LNHDA, CDR2 SQIVND (reference sequence). Written as DNA, the CDR3 is TGTGCCACCACGACAGGGGCGGATGGCTACACCTTC. Its translation: CATTTGADGYTF. The full variable domain, with the rest looked up from reference TRBV19 and TRBJ1-2, is DGGITQSPKYLFRKEGQNVTLSCEQNLNHDAMYWYRQDPGQGLRLIYYSQIVNDFQKGDIAEGYSVSREKKESFPLTVTSAQKNPTAFYLCATTTGADGYTFGSGTRLTVV.

This clonotype appeared a few times. The chain joins TRBV5-1 to TRBJ2-3; 10 nucleotides match TRBD1. The CDR3 spans 16 residues. Germline CDR1 and CDR2: SGHRS and YFSETQ. Germline trimming cut 4 bases from V and 2 bases from J; bases unmatched to any gene: 7. CDR3 coding DNA: TGCGCCAGCAGCGGGGGACAGGGGAGCTACACAGATACGCAGTATTTT. Translated, it gives CASSGGQGSYTDTQYF.

This clonotype was seen only a few times. This chain joins TRBV5-1 and TRBJ2-1; 7 positions agree with TRBD1. Germline values: CDR1 SGHRS, CDR2 YFSETQ. This CDR3 is 13 amino acids long. V gave up 4 bases and J gave up 5 bases; unmatched junction bases: 3. The CDR3 nucleotides are TGCGCCAGCAGCGTCGGGACAGACAATGAGCAGTTCTTC. It is translated as CASSVGTDNEQFF.

This clonotype was seen many times. DNA of the CDR3: TGTGCCACCAGCAGAGTGACAGGGGTAACAGATACGCAGTATTTT. It codes for CATSRVTGVTDTQYF. The chain has TRBV15 and TRBJ2-3; 8 bases are a match to TRBD1. V lost 1 base to trimming and J lost 3 bases; unmatched junction nucleotides: 3. CDR1 LNHNV and CDR2 YYDKDF come from the germline V gene (reference sequence). This CDR3 has 15 amino acids.

The chain combines TRBV6-6 with TRBJ2-3; D is perhaps TRBD2 (6 bases). CDR1 is MNHNY and CDR2 is SVGAGI in the germline V gene (reference sequence). The V and J ends lost 0 bases and 1 base respectively, with 11 bases between them. The CDR3 sequence is 16 residues long. The CDR3 loop reads CASSYSQRVRTDTQYF. The CDR3 DNA reads as TGTGCCAGCAGTTACTCCCAGCGGGTCCGCACAGATACGCAGTATTTT.

This clonotype was seen only a few times. The V call is TRBV7-3, the J call TRBJ2-2; D is perhaps TRBD1 (5 bases). Germline V gene data show CDR1 as SGHTA and CDR2 as FQGTGA. There are 14 residues in the CDR3. Trimming removed 5 bases from V and 2 bases from J, with 9 bases in between. CDR3 region: CASSNDRNTGELFF. The CDR3 DNA reads as TGTGCCAGCAGCAACGACAGAAACACCGGGGAGCTGTTTTTT.

This clonotype was picked up a small number of times. The chain combines TRBV6-2 or TRBV6-3 with TRBJ2-7, with D possibly TRBD1 on 6 matching bases. The CDR3 extends over 18 amino acids. With 7 bases removed from V and 0 bases from J, the gap between germline ends came to 25 bases. Germline V gives CDR1 MNHEY, CDR2 SVGEGT. The CDR3, as DNA: TGTGCCAGCAACCAACCGACCAAACAGGGCACGAGCTCCTACGAGCAGTACGTC. Encoded protein: CASNQPTKQGTSSYEQYV.

This clonotype was seen ten or more times. This chain links TRBV6-5 with TRBJ2-2; no definite D call. The CDR3 runs to 12 residues. Trimming removed 3 bases from V and 2 bases from J, with 1 base in between. From germline, CDR1 is MNHEY and CDR2 SVGAGI. The CDR3 loop reads CASSYNTGELFF. The CDR3 coding sequence is TGTGCCAGCAGTTATAACACCGGGGAGCTGTTTTTT.

The chain recombines TRBV24-1 with TRBJ1-5; the D is unclear. Per the germline V gene, CDR1 is KGHDR and CDR2 is SFDVKD. V lost 6 bases to trimming and J lost 3 bases, with 14 bases between them. The CDR3 has 15 amino acids. The CDR3 loop is CATSFIESDNQPQHF. DNA for the CDR3: TGTGCCACCAGTTTTATAGAGTCAGACAATCAGCCCCAGCATTTT.

In its sample, this clonotype was seen a few times. The chain combines TRBV28 with TRBJ2-1, with TRBD1 matching 9 bases. With 3 bases clipped from V and 5 bases from J, the junction kept 5 bases outside the gene matches. The germline gives CDR1 MDHEN, CDR2 SYDVKM. There are 15 residues in the CDR3. CDR3 in amino acids: CASSFMGQGHNEQFF. CDR3 bases: TGTGCCAGCAGTTTCATGGGACAGGGCCACAATGAGCAGTTCTTC.

This clonotype was detected a few times. V is TRBV7-8 and J is TRBJ1-4; D possibly corresponds to TRBD1 (5 bases). The germline V gene encodes CDR1 SGHVS and CDR2 FQNEAQ. Trimming took off 8 bases at V and 0 bases at J, with 10 bases between the two ends. This CDR3 has 14 amino acids. In DNA, the CDR3 is TGTGCCAGCGCCGTGGGGGCAACTAATGAAAAACTGTTTTTT. It encodes CASAVGATNEKLFF.

The V gene is TRBV4-1, the J gene TRBJ1-5; D gene ambiguous. The CDR3 consists of 14 residues. V lost 3 bases to trimming and J lost 7 bases, with 13 bases between them. Per the germline V gene, CDR1 is MGHRA and CDR2 is YSYEKL. The CDR3 is CASSQLEGGQPQHF. CDR3 bases: TGCGCCAGCAGCCAGCTGGAGGGCGGGCAGCCCCAGCATTTT.

The V and J genes are TRBV4-1 and TRBJ1-2; 7 nucleotides align to TRBD1. V lost 2 bases to trimming and J lost 7 bases; unmatched junction nucleotides: 7. CDR3 length equals 14 residues. Germline assignment: CDR1 MGHRA and CDR2 YSYEKL. In nucleotides, the CDR3 is TGCGCCAGCAGCCAATCGACAGGGTCCTCTGGCTACACCTTC. Encoded protein: CASSQSTGSSGYTF.

This clonotype showed up just a few times. The chain employs TRBV7-2 and TRBJ1-4; a possible D gene is TRBD1 (5 bases). Trimming took off 6 bases at V and 3 bases at J, with 14 bases between the two ends. CDR3 size: 15 residues. Germline CDR1 reads SGHTA; CDR2 reads FQGNSA. In DNA, the CDR3 is TGTGCCAGCAGTCACCCAGGGCTGGCTAATGAAAAACTGTTTTTT. Protein: CASSHPGLANEKLFF.

The chain joins TRBV5-1 to TRBJ2-2, with unresolved D. From germline, CDR1 is SGHRS and CDR2 YFSETQ. The CDR3 sequence is 14 residues long. Trimming shortened V by 0 bases and J by 7 bases, and 10 bases separated the two germline ends. This CDR3 reads CASSLDVSHGELFF. CDR3 nucleotide sequence: TGCGCCAGCAGCTTGGACGTCTCCCACGGGGAGCTGTTTTTT.

J is TRBJ2-1 and V is TRBV20-1, with 10 nucleotides matching TRBD1. This CDR3 is built from 17 residues. V was clipped by 0 bases and J by 3 bases; unmatched bases: 8. The germline CDR1 and CDR2 sequences are DFQATT and SNEGSKA (reference sequence). The CDR3 bases are TGCAGTGCTAGAGATCTCCGAGGGACAGGGGTCTACAATGAGCAGTTCTTC. Translation gives CSARDLRGTGVYNEQFF.

The chain employs TRBV25-1 and TRBJ1-2; D uncertain. Germline-derived CDR1 and CDR2 are MGHDK and SYGVNS. The V gene lost 3 bases and the J gene lost 3 bases, with 8 bases spanning the gap. The CDR3 is 13 residues long. CDR3 protein: CASSDADYYGYTF. The CDR3 DNA reads as TGTGCCAGCAGTGACGCGGATTACTATGGCTACACCTTC.

The chain recombines TRBV14 with TRBJ1-1; no firm D call. This CDR3 contains 16 residues. Germline-derived CDR1 and CDR2 are SGHDN and FVKESK. Trimming stripped 3 bases from V and 4 bases from J, with 18 bases between. CDR3 bases: TGTGCCAGCAGCCAGGGAGGACGGCTCGAGGGCACTGAAGCTTTCTTT. Encoded protein: CASSQGGRLEGTEAFF.

As to this clonotype: Germline and junction disagree at one end, which may indicate a read error. The chain joins TRBV7-7 to TRBJ2-1, with 7 positions matching TRBD2. Looked up from germline, CDR1 is SSHAT and CDR2 is FNYEAQ (reference sequence). This CDR3 has 13 residues. As DNA, the CDR3 is TGTGCTAGCAGCGGAGGGGAGGGGAATGAGCAGTTCTTC. Translated, it gives CASSGGEGNEQFF.

In this sample, this clonotype turned up many times. This chain links TRBV12-3 or TRBV12-4 with TRBJ2-2; possibly TRBD1 for D (5 bases). The ends were cut back, 7 bases at V and 4 bases at J, with 28 bases in the middle. The length of the CDR3 is 19 residues. The CDR3 nucleotides are TGTGCCAGCAAAATTTACAGGTTTCAAGGGGTGCTATTCACCGGGGAGCTGTTTTTT. Protein sequence: CASKIYRFQGVLFTGELFF.

The gene calls are TRBV11-2 and TRBJ2-5, with 7 positions matching TRBD1. V dropped 4 bases and J dropped 1; count of bases not matched to a gene: 6. Looked up from germline, CDR1 is SGHAT and CDR2 is FQNNGV. The CDR3 length is 15 residues. DNA for the CDR3: TGTGCCAGCAGCTGGACGACAGGGAGCCAAGAGACCCAGTACTTC. Translated: CASSWTTGSQETQYF.